This T cell receptor beta chain was found in a study of cytomegalovirus exposure and HLA in healthy donors. Germline CDR1 MNHEY, CDR2 SMNVEV (reference sequence). The CDR3 covers 18 residues. The trim removed 3 bases at V and 5 bases at J, leaving 15 bases unmatched. The primer mix had 60 Vbeta and 13 Jbeta primers. Assay used: immunoSEQ multiplex PCR; TCRdb lists only in-frame clones, some missing. This table has nearly 300,000 clones, roughly 90% appearing once. Comments on this clone: Its target is not known.

Notes on the study in general: The study designated around 150 TCR beta chains cytomegalovirus-associated.

Sequenced material: PBMCs. This sequence joins TRBV27 and TRBJ2-3, with TRBD2 matching 9 bases. This receptor was obtained from a man aged 35-49 years in good health and CMV-seropositive. The CDR3 reads CASSFLPGLAKAGDTQYF. The CDR3 bases are TGTGCCAGCAGTTTCCTCCCTGGACTAGCGAAAGCGGGAGATACGCAGTATTTT.